A selection of T cell receptor beta chains follows, all from one sample in a study of T cell repertoires in ileal Crohn's disease. The protocol was immunoSEQ multiplex PCR, while the TCRdb copy is restricted to in-frame clones and leaves out a portion. The sample yields about 6,900 clones, 83% seen once. Sequencing was performed on ileal tissue. These receptors were collected from an adult with Crohn's disease. Each CDR3 is given with its conserved first and last residue. The order of the fields is clone size, V gene, D gene, J gene, CDR3 protein, CDR3 DNA. A D gene is named only where the DNA matches it firmly. Clone size is not always given. Where it is, it says once, few, many or a class for expanded clones.

>.|TRBV11-2|TRBD1|TRBJ2-2
CASSERQGMNTGELFF
TGTGCCAGCAGCGAACGACAGGGAATGAACACCGGGGAGCTGTTTTTT
>.|TRBV6-7|.|TRBJ1-5
CASSYGLTDYSNQPQHF
TGTGCCAGCAGTTACGGCCTTACAGATTATAGCAATCAGCCCCAGCATTTT
>once|TRBV6-5|.|TRBJ1-6
CASSYSNSGSGPLHF
TGTGCCAGCAGTTACTCGAATTCCGGGTCGGGACCCCTCCACTTT
>.|TRBV7-6|.|TRBJ1-1
CASSLSRQTEAFF
TGTGCCAGCAGCTTATCAAGACAGACTGAAGCTTTCTTT
>.|TRBV11-2|.|TRBJ2-7
CASSLLRTESYEQYF
TGTGCCAGCAGCTTACTAAGAACTGAGTCCTACGAGCAGTACTTC
>.|TRBV4-2|.|TRBJ2-1
CASSQDGEGGVDEQFF
TGTGCCAGCAGCCAAGATGGGGAGGGGGGTGTGGATGAGCAGTTCTTC
>once|TRBV7-2|TRBD1|TRBJ1-1
CASSPGQGNFKAFF
TGTGCCAGCAGCCCCGGACAGGGGAATTTTAAAGCTTTCTTT
>.|TRBV7-2|TRBD2|TRBJ2-7
CASSSPLAERESSYEQYF
TGTGCCAGCAGCTCCCCTTTGGCCGAGCGGGAGTCCTCCTACGAGCAGTACTTC
>.|TRBV11-2|TRBD1|TRBJ2-3
CASSMGQTTDTQYF
TGTGCCAGCAGCATGGGACAGACCACAGATACGCAGTATTTT
>.|TRBV30|TRBD2|TRBJ2-2
CAWSDGGRDFAGELFF
TGTGCCTGGAGTGATGGCGGGAGGGACTTCGCCGGGGAGCTGTTTTTT
>.|TRBV6-6|.|TRBJ2-5
CASRGGGKETQYF
TGTGCCAGCAGAGGAGGAGGGAAGGAGACCCAGTACTTC
>.|TRBV2|.|TRBJ2-4
CANGGRGPQNIQYF
TGTGCCAATGGGGGCAGGGGCCCCCAAAACATTCAGTACTTC
>.|TRBV30|TRBD2|TRBJ2-1
CAWSGEGGVNNEQFF
TGTGCCTGGAGTGGGGAGGGAGGGGTTAACAATGAGCAGTTCTTC
>.|TRBV14|.|TRBJ1-3
CASPEGGRNTIYF
TGTGCCAGCCCAGAGGGAGGAAGAAACACCATATATTTT
>.|TRBV2|TRBD2|TRBJ2-1
CASRLGLAGGDNEQFF
TGTGCCAGCAGACTCGGACTAGCGGGAGGGGACAATGAGCAGTTCTTC
>.|TRBV28|.|TRBJ1-1
CASRLTGSTEAFF
TGTGCCAGCAGGCTAACAGGGAGTACTGAAGCTTTCTTT
>.|TRBV5-1|TRBD2|TRBJ2-7
CASSPGEGRSYEQYF
TGCGCCAGCAGCCCCGGGGAGGGACGCTCCTACGAGCAGTACTTC
>.|TRBV5-1|.|TRBJ2-3
CASRKWTGQNTDTQYF
TGCGCCAGCAGAAAATGGACGGGACAAAATACAGATACGCAGTATTTT
>.|TRBV7-2|TRBD2|TRBJ2-3
CASSRSGRGDTDTQYF
TGTGCCAGCAGCCGTAGCGGGAGAGGGGACACAGATACGCAGTATTTT
>few|TRBV5-4|.|TRBJ1-3
CASSLGGGSGNTIYF
TGTGCCAGCAGCTTGGGGGGGGGATCTGGAAACACCATATATTTT
>.|TRBV19|TRBD1|TRBJ2-3
CASRGQGRTDTQYF
TGTGCCAGTAGGGGACAGGGTAGAACAGATACGCAGTATTTT
>.|TRBV29-1|.|TRBJ2-1
CSVERGNNEQFF
TGCAGCGTTGAAAGAGGTAACAATGAGCAGTTCTTC
>.|TRBV2|.|TRBJ1-3
CASCLTENLGNTIYF
TGTGCCAGCTGTTTAACTGAAAACCTAGGAAACACCATATATTTT
>.|TRBV6-1|.|TRBJ1-6
CASRGLSYNSPLHF
TGTGCCAGCAGGGGGCTATCCTATAATTCACCCCTCCACTTT
>.|TRBV19|TRBD1|TRBJ1-1
CASTAITGEKTEAFF
TGTGCCAGTACCGCAATCACAGGGGAAAAAACTGAAGCTTTCTTT
>.|TRBV6-6|.|TRBJ2-7
CASSYGEAREQYF
TGTGCCAGCAGTTACGGGGAGGCGCGCGAGCAGTACTTC
>.|TRBV6-5|.|TRBJ2-1
CASSYLNNEQFF
TGTGCCAGCAGTTACCTAAATAATGAGCAGTTCTTC
>.|TRBV2|TRBD2|TRBJ2-5
CASLIDSGIGAQYF
TGTGCCAGCCTTATAGATAGCGGGATAGGGGCCCAGTACTTC
>.|TRBV28|TRBD1|TRBJ1-2
CASSSTRTDRVYGYTF
TGTGCCAGCAGTTCCACTAGGACGGACAGGGTCTATGGCTACACCTTC
>.|TRBV2|.|TRBJ2-1
CASDEVRSYNEQFF
TGTGCCAGCGACGAGGTGCGGTCCTACAATGAGCAGTTCTTC
>once|TRBV28|TRBD2|TRBJ2-3
CASSGRRSGGTDTQYF
TGTGCCAGCAGTGGGAGGAGGAGCGGGGGCACAGATACGCAGTATTTT
>.|TRBV10-3|.|TRBJ1-2
CAISESGGDGYTF
TGTGCCATCAGTGAGTCGGGAGGGGATGGCTACACCTTC
>once|TRBV10-3|TRBD1|TRBJ2-7
CAISAAPGQGADEQYF
TGTGCCATCAGTGCGGCGCCGGGACAGGGGGCGGACGAGCAGTACTTC
>.|TRBV6-5|.|TRBJ2-2
CASRLTGVDGELFF
TGTGCCAGCAGGTTGACCGGGGTGGACGGGGAGCTGTTTTTT
>.|TRBV19|.|TRBJ2-1
CASTRGGKGRTYNEQFF
TGTGCCAGTACCCGTGGGGGGAAGGGCCGTACTTACAATGAGCAGTTCTTC
>.|TRBV7-8|TRBD1|TRBJ2-7
CASINSYGTGRNEQYF
TGTGCCAGCATCAATTCGTATGGGACAGGGAGGAACGAGCAGTACTTC
>.|TRBV9|.|TRBJ1-4
CASSENSNEKLFF
TGTGCCAGCAGCGAGAACAGTAATGAAAAACTGTTTTTT
>.|TRBV19|.|TRBJ1-1
CASSYSRGMNTEAFF
TGTGCCAGTAGTTACAGCCGTGGCATGAACACTGAAGCTTTCTTT
>.|TRBV5-1|.|TRBJ1-1
CASRGQNTEAFF
TGCGCCAGCAGGGGACAGAACACTGAAGCTTTCTTT
>.|TRBV20-1|.|TRBJ2-1
CSASPQGSTFF
TGCAGTGCTAGCCCGCAGGGCTCGACGTTCTTC
>few|TRBV30|TRBD2|TRBJ2-1
CAWSVLAGGVNEQFF
TGTGCCTGGAGTGTACTAGCGGGAGGGGTAAATGAGCAGTTCTTC
>.|TRBV30|TRBD2|TRBJ2-2
CAWTGGLYTGELFF
TGTGCCTGGACGGGAGGGCTATACACCGGGGAGCTGTTTTTT
>.|TRBV5-1|TRBD2|TRBJ2-5
CASSRGGNQETQYF
TGCGCCAGCAGCCGCGGGGGGAACCAAGAGACCCAGTACTTC
>.|TRBV19|.|TRBJ2-1
CASARDSHSNEQFF
TGTGCCAGTGCCCGGGACTCACACTCCAATGAGCAGTTCTTC
>.|TRBV18|.|TRBJ2-7
CASSLHSAEQYF
TGTGCCAGCTCACTACATAGCGCCGAGCAGTACTTC
>.|TRBV6-6|TRBD1|TRBJ2-1
CASRDRGYDEQFF
TGTGCCAGCCGGGACAGGGGTTACGATGAGCAGTTCTTC
>once|TRBV5-5|.|TRBJ2-7
CASSLGGLNPISYEQYF
TGTGCCAGCAGCTTGGGGGGGCTGAATCCTATATCCTACGAGCAGTACTTC
>.|TRBV6-1|TRBD2|TRBJ2-1
CASSEREGEYNEQFF
TGTGCCAGCAGTGAGCGGGAGGGGGAGTACAATGAGCAGTTCTTC
>.|TRBV6-4|.|TRBJ2-7
CASATRGDEQYF
TGTGCCAGCGCTACCCGAGGTGACGAGCAGTACTTC
>.|TRBV28|TRBD1|TRBJ1-2
CASSSRDTGGDGYTF
TGTGCCAGCAGTTCCCGGGACACAGGGGGTGACGGCTACACCTTC
>.|TRBV4-3|.|TRBJ2-5
CASSQEGGALETQYF
TGCGCCAGCAGCCAAGAAGGCGGGGCGCTAGAGACCCAGTACTTC
>.|TRBV15|.|TRBJ2-5
CATSRDRREETQYF
TGTGCCACCAGCAGAGACCGGAGAGAAGAGACCCAGTACTTC
>.|TRBV6-1|TRBD1|TRBJ2-3
CASSATGLVPDTQYF
TGTGCCAGCAGTGCGACAGGGTTGGTGCCAGATACGCAGTATTTT
>.|TRBV28|TRBD2|TRBJ2-7
CASSFRGGRAYEQYF
TGTGCCAGCAGTTTTCGGGGCGGGAGGGCATACGAGCAGTACTTC
>.|TRBV11-3|.|TRBJ2-5
CASSGQGQGETQYF
TGTGCCAGCTCCGGACAAGGTCAAGGAGAGACCCAGTACTTC
>.|TRBV10-3|.|TRBJ1-1
CAISVDGLEAFF
TGTGCCATCAGTGTGGACGGACTTGAAGCTTTCTTT
>.|TRBV18|.|TRBJ2-7
CASSDGRGFYEQYF
TGTGCCAGCTCAGACGGACGGGGGTTTTACGAGCAGTACTTC
>once|TRBV7-2|.|TRBJ2-3
CAGSLSRGTDTQYF
TGTGCCGGCAGCTTATCCCGGGGCACAGATACGCAGTATTTT
>.|TRBV28|.|TRBJ1-1
CASSFSGFLEAFF
TGTGCCAGCAGTTTCTCGGGATTCCTCGAAGCTTTCTTT